This T cell receptor beta chain was sequenced in a study of blood T cell repertoires in COVID-19. For the study at large: COVID-19 samples, acute and convalescent, were from the United States, Italy and Spain. Sample material is recorded as cDNA or gDNA derived from T cells, B-cell-depleted T cells, or PBMCs.

Per the original methods: Reference gene primer amplification gave nucleated cell count estimates. This table comes from immunoSEQ multiplex PCR, and its TCRdb copy is limited to in-frame clones, with some not included. The DNA was the basis for D and trimming; V, J and clone size are from that table. The data hold 150,000 or so clones, with about 88% observed a single time. The germline gives CDR1 SGHDT, CDR2 YYEEEE. The CDR3 is made up of 14 amino acids. V was clipped by 4 bases and J by 3 bases, with 11 bases between them. J is TRBJ1-5 and V is TRBV5-6; D possibly corresponds to TRBD1 (6 bases). The sequenced sample consisted of peripheral blood. The sequence derives from a woman of 80 years or more with acute or convalescent COVID-19. CDR3 protein: CASSPRDNNQPQHF. CDR3 sequence (DNA): TGTGCCAGCAGCCCCCGGGACAACAATCAGCCCCAGCATTTT.